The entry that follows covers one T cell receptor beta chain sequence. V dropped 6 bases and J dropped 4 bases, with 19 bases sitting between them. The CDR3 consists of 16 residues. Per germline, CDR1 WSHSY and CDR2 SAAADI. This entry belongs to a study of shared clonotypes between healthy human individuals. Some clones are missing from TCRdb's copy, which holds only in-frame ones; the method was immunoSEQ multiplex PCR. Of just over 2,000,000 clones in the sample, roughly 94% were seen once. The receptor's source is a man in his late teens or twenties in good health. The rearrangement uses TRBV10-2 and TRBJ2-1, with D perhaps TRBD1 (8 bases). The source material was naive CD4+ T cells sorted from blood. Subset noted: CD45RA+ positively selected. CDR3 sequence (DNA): TGCGCCAGCAGCCTCAGACAGGGGAGGGTGTACAATGAGCAGTTCTTC. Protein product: CASSLRQGRVYNEQFF.